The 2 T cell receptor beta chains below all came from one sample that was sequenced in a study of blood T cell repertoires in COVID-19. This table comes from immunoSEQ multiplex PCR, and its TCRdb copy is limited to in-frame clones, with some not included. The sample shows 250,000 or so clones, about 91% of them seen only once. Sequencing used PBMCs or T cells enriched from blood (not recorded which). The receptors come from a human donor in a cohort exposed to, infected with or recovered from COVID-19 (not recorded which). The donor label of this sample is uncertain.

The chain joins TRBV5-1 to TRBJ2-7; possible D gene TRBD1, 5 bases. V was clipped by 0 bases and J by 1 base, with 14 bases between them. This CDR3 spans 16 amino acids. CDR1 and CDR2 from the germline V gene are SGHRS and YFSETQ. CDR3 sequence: CASSLEGQLLSYEQYF. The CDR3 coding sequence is TGCGCCAGCAGCTTGGAGGGGCAGCTTCTATCCTACGAGCAGTACTTC.

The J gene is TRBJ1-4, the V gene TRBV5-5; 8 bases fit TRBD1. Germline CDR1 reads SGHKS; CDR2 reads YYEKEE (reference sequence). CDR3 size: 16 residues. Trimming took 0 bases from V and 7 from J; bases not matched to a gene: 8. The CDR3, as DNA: TGTGCCAGCAGCTTGGCCTTCGGACAGGGTAGTGAAAAACTGTTTTTT. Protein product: CASSLAFGQGSEKLFF.